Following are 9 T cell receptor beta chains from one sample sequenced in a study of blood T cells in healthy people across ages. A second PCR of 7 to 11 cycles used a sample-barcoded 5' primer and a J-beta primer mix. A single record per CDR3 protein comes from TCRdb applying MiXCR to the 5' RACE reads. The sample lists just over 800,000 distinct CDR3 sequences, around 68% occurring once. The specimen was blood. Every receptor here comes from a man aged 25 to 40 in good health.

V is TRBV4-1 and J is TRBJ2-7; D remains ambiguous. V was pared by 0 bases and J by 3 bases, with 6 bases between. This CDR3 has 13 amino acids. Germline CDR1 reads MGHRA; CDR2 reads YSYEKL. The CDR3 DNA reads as TGCGCCAGCAGCCAAGAACCCATCTACGAGCAGTACTTC. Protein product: CASSQEPIYEQYF.

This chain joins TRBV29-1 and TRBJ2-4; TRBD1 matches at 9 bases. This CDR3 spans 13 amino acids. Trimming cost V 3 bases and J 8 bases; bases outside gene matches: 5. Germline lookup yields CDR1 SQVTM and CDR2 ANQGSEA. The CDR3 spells CSVDQGQGDIQYF. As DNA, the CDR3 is TGCAGCGTTGATCAGGGACAGGGAGACATTCAGTACTTC.

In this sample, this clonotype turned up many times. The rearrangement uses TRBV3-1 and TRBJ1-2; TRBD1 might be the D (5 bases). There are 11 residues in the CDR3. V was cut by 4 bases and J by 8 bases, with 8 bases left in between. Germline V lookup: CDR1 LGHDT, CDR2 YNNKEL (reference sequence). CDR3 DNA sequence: TGTGCCAGCAGCCTGGGGCGAGGCTACACCTTC. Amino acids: CASSLGRGYTF.

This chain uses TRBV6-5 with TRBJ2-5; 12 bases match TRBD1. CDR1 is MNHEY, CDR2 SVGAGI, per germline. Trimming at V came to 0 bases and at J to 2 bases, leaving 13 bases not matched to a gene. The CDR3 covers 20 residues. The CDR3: CASSYSGTGGILTVQETQYF. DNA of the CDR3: TGTGCCAGCAGTTACTCCGGGACAGGGGGCATACTTACGGTACAAGAGACCCAGTACTTC.

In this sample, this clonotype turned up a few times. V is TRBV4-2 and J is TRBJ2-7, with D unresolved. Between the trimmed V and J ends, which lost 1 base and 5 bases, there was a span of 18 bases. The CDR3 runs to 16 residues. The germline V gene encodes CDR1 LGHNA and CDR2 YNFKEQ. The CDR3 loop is CASSQAEKAPGDEQYF. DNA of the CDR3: TGTGCCAGCAGCCAAGCTGAGAAAGCGCCTGGGGACGAGCAGTACTTC.

CDR3 DNA: TGCAGTGCTTTTTCAGGGGCTAGCCTCCAAGAGACCCAGTACTTC. This codes for CSAFSGASLQETQYF. The chain is built from TRBV20-1 and TRBJ2-5; maybe TRBD1 (6 bases). V was cut by 5 bases and J by 1 base, with 17 bases left in between. Germline CDR1 DFQATT, CDR2 SNEGSKA (reference sequence). The CDR3 is 15 amino acids.

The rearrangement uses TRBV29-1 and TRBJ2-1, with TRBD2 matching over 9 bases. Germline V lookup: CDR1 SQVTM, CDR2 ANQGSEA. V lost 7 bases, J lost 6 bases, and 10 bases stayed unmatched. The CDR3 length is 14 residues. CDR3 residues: CSAEGGGATNEQFF. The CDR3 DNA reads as TGCAGCGCAGAGGGCGGGGGGGCGACCAATGAGCAGTTCTTC.

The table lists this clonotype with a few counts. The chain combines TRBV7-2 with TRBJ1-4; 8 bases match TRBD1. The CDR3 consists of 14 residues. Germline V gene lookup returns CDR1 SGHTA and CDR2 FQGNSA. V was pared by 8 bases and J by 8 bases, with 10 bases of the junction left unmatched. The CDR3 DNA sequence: TGTGCCAGCTCACCTCAGGGGGCTGGCGAAAAACTGTTTTTT. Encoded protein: CASSPQGAGEKLFF.

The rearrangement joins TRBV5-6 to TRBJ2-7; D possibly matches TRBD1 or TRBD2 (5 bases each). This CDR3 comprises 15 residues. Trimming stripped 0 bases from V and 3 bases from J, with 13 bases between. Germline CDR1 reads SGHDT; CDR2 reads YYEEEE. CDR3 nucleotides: TGTGCCAGCAGCTTGGTTGGGGGATCCGACTACGAGCAGTACTTC. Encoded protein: CASSLVGGSDYEQYF. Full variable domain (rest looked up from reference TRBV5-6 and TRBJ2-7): DAGVTQSPTHLIKTRGQQVTLRCSPKSGHDTVSWYQQALGQGPQFIFQYYEEEERQRGNFPDRFSGHQFPNYSSELNVNALLLGDSALYLCASSLVGGSDYEQYFGPGTRLTVT.